The 7 T cell receptor beta chains listed next were all sequenced from one sample in a study of OX40 agonist ivuxolimab in advanced cancers. Only in-frame clones appear in the TCRdb table, and some are missing; sequencing was by immunoSEQ multiplex PCR. The profile shows tens of thousands of clones, 90% of them singletons. The material sequenced was CD4+ or CD8+ T cells sorted from blood, taken in a trial of the OX40 agonist ivuxolimab. These receptors were collected from an adult with an advanced solid tumor such as melanoma, head and neck, liver or kidney cancer.

This clone was counted only a few times. V is TRBV19 and J is TRBJ1-1; D unclear. Trimming took off 1 base at V and 1 base at J, with 13 bases between the two ends. The CDR3 runs 16 residues. Germline V gene data show CDR1 as LNHDA and CDR2 as SQIVND (reference sequence). The CDR3 here is CASSIGLARGNTEAFF. CDR3 in DNA: TGTGCCAGTAGTATAGGCCTTGCCCGGGGGAACACTGAAGCTTTCTTT.

The chain is built from TRBV5-6 and TRBJ2-5; D ambiguous. The V end was cut by 2 bases, the J end by 5 bases, with 4 bases between. CDR3 length: 11 amino acids. The V gene's germline CDR1 is SGHDT and CDR2 YYEEEE. CDR3 DNA: TGTGCCAGCAGCTTCGGGGAGACCCAGTACTTC. Amino acid sequence: CASSFGETQYF.

This chain links TRBV9 with TRBJ1-4, with D possibly matching TRBD1 (6 bases). The ends were cut back, 4 bases at V and 4 bases at J, with 17 bases in the middle. The germline V gene has CDR1 SGDLS and CDR2 YYNGEE. The length of the CDR3 is 16 residues. CDR3 sequence: CASSPGERSGNEKLFF. The CDR3 DNA is TGTGCCAGCAGCCCAGGGGAGCGAAGTGGTAATGAAAAACTGTTTTTT.

CDR3 sequence: CASSRDQTPNEQFF. CDR3 nucleotide sequence: TGTGCTAGTTCCCGGGACCAGACCCCCAATGAGCAGTTCTTC. The J gene is TRBJ2-1, the V gene TRBV7-7, with D perhaps matching TRBD1 or TRBD2 (5 bases each). The CDR3 sequence is 14 residues long. Germline loops: CDR1 SSHAT, CDR2 FNYEAQ (reference sequence).

CDR3 sequence reads: CASRTRGLNGNTIYF. In DNA form, the CDR3 reads TGTGCCAGCAGAACCAGGGGGCTAAACGGAAACACCATATATTTT. This sequence joins TRBV28 and TRBJ1-3, with 8 bases aligning to TRBD1. V was pared by 6 bases and J by 4 bases, with 8 bases of the junction left unmatched. CDR1 is MDHEN and CDR2 is SYDVKM in the germline V gene. The CDR3 consists of 15 residues.

This clone was recorded only once. The V gene is TRBV7-2, the J gene TRBJ1-1; TRBD1 matches 9 bases. Germline assignment: CDR1 SGHTA and CDR2 FQGNSA. CDR3 length: 17 residues. V trimming: 5 bases; J trimming: 0 bases; junction bases outside the gene matches: 10. The CDR3 nucleotides read TGTGCCAGCAGCCCCGGGGGGACAGGGTCCTTGAACACTGAAGCTTTCTTT. Translated, it gives CASSPGGTGSLNTEAFF.

The V call is TRBV7-2, the J call TRBJ2-1; either TRBD1 or TRBD2 may supply D (6 bases each). The germline V gene has CDR1 SGHTA and CDR2 FQGNSA. The CDR3 length is 13 residues. The V and J ends lost 8 bases and 15 bases respectively, with 23 bases between them. The CDR3 coding sequence is TGTGCCAGCGGGCCGGGGGCCGTCCCTAGGGGGTTCTTC. Translating gives CASGPGAVPRGFF.